One TCR beta chain is described in this entry. The source of the sample is a study of T cell changes during pregnancy in multiple sclerosis. Clones were sequenced by immunoSEQ multiplex PCR, and TCRdb holds only the in-frame ones, with some missing. The sample has under 130,000 clones; approximately 91% are singletons. CDR1 is SEHNR, CDR2 FQNEAQ, per germline (reference sequence). The CDR3 consists of 13 residues. Trimming removed 10 bases from V and 0 bases from J, with 9 bases in between. Here the sequenced sample was peripheral blood, taken after pregnancy. The chain uses TRBV7-9 and TRBJ2-2; D possibly corresponds to TRBD1 (6 bases). The origin of this receptor is a female donor with multiple sclerosis, enrolled in a pregnancy study. CDR3 DNA: TGTGCCATCGGACAGCCGAACACCGGGGAGCTGTTTTTT. Protein product: CAIGQPNTGELFF. Full variable domain (outside the CDR3, taken from reference TRBV7-9 and TRBJ2-2): DTGVSQNPRHKITKRGQNVTFRCDPISEHNRLYWYRQTLGQGPEFLTYFQNEAQLEKSRLLSDRFSAERPKGSFSTLEIQRTEQGDSAMYLCAIGQPNTGELFFGEGSRLTVL.